This TCR beta chain was sequenced in a study of blood T cell repertoires in COVID-19. Study overall: Acute-phase and convalescent COVID-19 samples originated in the United States, Italy and Spain.

CDR1 is SGHTA and CDR2 is FQGNSA in the germline V gene. This CDR3 is 16 amino acids long. V lost 5 bases and J lost 4; bases outside the gene matches: 11. In the original analysis: Counts of nucleated cells, estimated from reference gene primer amplification, were obtained. Repertoires were generated with immunoSEQ multiplex PCR, while TCRdb's copy carries only in-frame clones and drops some. D and trimming come from the DNA, and the V and J calls and clone size come from that table. The sample contains tens of thousands of clones, roughly 80% of which appear only once. Sequencing input: peripheral blood. The V and J genes are TRBV7-2 and TRBJ2-7, with 10 bases that match TRBD1. This clonotype was sampled from a woman over 75 with active or convalescent COVID-19. CDR3 coding DNA: TGTGCCAGCAGCCCGGGGCCGGGACAGGGGCATTACGAGCAGTACTTC. Translating it yields CASSPGPGQGHYEQYF.